The rows below give T cell receptor beta chains drawn from one sample of a study of OX40 agonist ivuxolimab in advanced cancers. Data came from immunoSEQ multiplex PCR; TCRdb stores just in-frame clones and leaves some out. The table lists tens of thousands of clones, around nine tenths of them singletons, with around a quarter in the top ten. The material sequenced was CD4+ or CD8+ T cells sorted from blood, taken in a trial of the OX40 agonist ivuxolimab. All receptors derive from an adult with an advanced solid tumor such as melanoma, head and neck, liver or kidney cancer. CDR3s include the opening cysteine and the closing phenylalanine or tryptophan.

CDR3 length	V gene	J gene	CDR3 protein
17	TRBV15	TRBJ2-2	CATSGDLTGERTGELFF
15	TRBV9	TRBJ1-2	CASSAWAEANYGYTF
17	TRBV6-1	TRBJ1-3	CASSEDLETGYGNTIYF
13	TRBV29-1	TRBJ2-7	CSVVRQHSYEQYF
11	TRBV9	TRBJ2-3	CASSGGNTQYF
18	TRBV28	TRBJ2-7	CASSPRTSGAPFSYEQYF
14	TRBV2	TRBJ2-7	CASSEFLDTYEQYF
17	TRBV11-2	TRBJ2-5	CASSHKTSRTGQETQYF
11	TRBV6-6	TRBJ2-1	CATSWTGLEFF
13	TRBV27	TRBJ1-2	CASSFSVNYGYTF
10	TRBV4-3	TRBJ2-7	CASSHHEQYF
14	TRBV5-1	TRBJ1-6	CASSLGQGASPLHF
13	TRBV6-5	TRBJ2-1	CASRYRDSPVGFF
15	TRBV19	TRBJ2-7	CASSMGQAEAYEQYF
13	TRBV7-3	TRBJ1-1	CASSLTGGTEAFF
17	TRBV11-2	TRBJ2-7	CASSLDSPTEYSYEQYF
16	TRBV7-9	TRBJ2-5	CASSFLPGPGGETQYF
15	TRBV27	TRBJ1-1	CASSLMGSGNTEAFF
14	TRBV11-2	TRBJ2-7	CASSVGGPTYEQYF
13	TRBV19	TRBJ2-7	CASSMRGYYEQYF
13	TRBV2	TRBJ1-2	CASSDFTNYGYTF
13	TRBV27	TRBJ2-2	CASSFPGTGELFF
13	TRBV28	TRBJ1-1	CASSLAANTEAFF
18	TRBV6-1	TRBJ1-2	CASSVPWGDRGLAYGYTF
14	TRBV10-3	TRBJ2-1	CAISSGAAVNEQFF
12	TRBV30	TRBJ2-5	CAWSPAGKTQYF
15	TRBV4-1	TRBJ2-1	CASSQEGIPYNEQFF
15	TRBV7-9	TRBJ1-2	CASSADDGANYGYTF
14	TRBV28	TRBJ1-3	CASSLQAGRNTIYF
15	TRBV7-9	TRBJ2-1	CASSLVIQIYNEQFF
15	TRBV14	TRBJ2-5	CASSQEHSAGGTQYF
17	TRBV7-2	TRBJ2-5	CASTPTGGQGFQETQYF
13	TRBV5-4	TRBJ2-5	CASGTPVQETQYF
16	TRBV28	TRBJ1-2	CASSLGETGGNYGYTF
12	TRBV11-2	TRBJ1-1	CASSWGSTEAFF
17	TRBV5-4	TRBJ2-2	CASSLDGLAGDGGELFF
14	TRBV6-6	TRBJ1-1	CASSYSDGVGEAFF
16	TRBV9	TRBJ2-7	CASSARSGRIAYEQYF
13	TRBV28	TRBJ2-3	CASSGVAVDTQYF
14	TRBV10-1	TRBJ2-3	CASSDAGVSDTQYF
15	TRBV15	TRBJ1-6	CATSRGGRSNSPLHF
17	TRBV28	TRBJ2-5	CASSLWEGTGVQETQYF
13	TRBV28	TRBJ2-1	CASSLRGYNEQFF
13	TRBV6-5	TRBJ1-6	CASSYGGANPLHF
14	TRBV30	TRBJ2-7	CAWSVPGGPLEQYF
16	TRBV2	TRBJ2-7	CASSEAAFASLYEQYF
15	TRBV2	TRBJ1-1	CASSEVNRGPTEAFF
18	TRBV6-1	TRBJ2-3	CASSEDSGLAGPTDTQYF
15	TRBV27	TRBJ2-5	CASSLFVGREETQYF
14	TRBV4-1	TRBJ1-1	CASSHDRGGYAAFF
15	TRBV14	TRBJ2-7	CASSQDLSPAYEQYF
13	TRBV4-1	TRBJ2-7	CASSQGGGYEQYF
17	TRBV9	TRBJ2-5	CASSVGLAGAREETQYF
15	TRBV9	TRBJ2-3	CASSVESHYTDTQYF
13	TRBV6-6	TRBJ2-7	CASSYTALGEQYF
11	TRBV9	TRBJ2-1	CASSVAYEQFF